A selection of T cell receptor beta chains follows, all from one sample in a study of Graves' ophthalmopathy and Graves' hyperthyroidism. TCRdb called the multiplex PCR reads again in MiXCR, with one record for every CDR3 protein. The table records 200,000 to 300,000 distinct CDR3 sequences, 40% to 50% of them present only once. The material sequenced was peripheral blood. The receptors come from an adult man with Graves' ophthalmopathy. Both conserved end residues are part of each CDR3. The D gene is left open where the match is weak. Clone sizes are given selectively: once, few, many, or a class where the clone is expanded.

d_call clone_size j_call v_call cdr3_nt cdr3_aa
TRBD2 few TRBJ2-7 TRBV29-1 TGCAGCGCTGGGACTAGCGGGGCCTCCTACGAGCAGTACTTC CSAGTSGASYEQYF
- - TRBJ1-2 TRBV7-2 TGTGCCAGCAGCTCCCAACCGACCCACTATGGCTACACCTTC CASSSQPTHYGYTF
- - TRBJ1-2 TRBV27 TGTGCCAGCACCTTTAAGCCCCTAAGTAACTATGGCTACACCTTC CASTFKPLSNYGYTF
- - TRBJ2-5 TRBV5-8 TGCGCCAGCAGCTTGGGGGGCCAAGAGCGGACCCAGTACTTC CASSLGGQERTQYF
TRBD1 - TRBJ1-5 TRBV28 TGTGCCAGCAGTTTACAGGGGGCCGTTCAGCCCCAGCATTTT CASSLQGAVQPQHF
- - TRBJ2-5 TRBV11-2 TGTGCCAGCAGCTTATGGAACGGCGTTCAAGAGACCCAGTACTTC CASSLWNGVQETQYF
- - TRBJ2-1 TRBV10-1 TGCGCCAGCAGTGAGTCGCGAGGGGTGAACAATGAGCAGTTCTTC CASSESRGVNNEQFF
- few TRBJ2-5 TRBV5-8 TGTGCCAGCAGCTTGGGGGGGATCCAAGAGACCCAGTACTTC CASSLGGIQETQYF
TRBD2 - TRBJ2-2 TRBV2 TGTGCCAGCAGCCCGCAAGGACTAGCGGGGGTCGAGAACACCGGGGAGCTGTTTTTT CASSPQGLAGVENTGELFF
- - TRBJ1-5 TRBV2 TGTGCCAGCACCTCCGTTAAGGATCAGCCCCAGCATTTT CASTSVKDQPQHF
- - TRBJ1-1 TRBV7-8 TGTGCCAGCAGCCAAGCCGTGACCTTGAACACTGAAGCTTTCTTT CASSQAVTLNTEAFF
- - TRBJ1-1 TRBV20-1 TGCAGTGCGTCAAAGGGATGGACTGAAGCTTTCTTT CSASKGWTEAFF
TRBD2 - TRBJ2-7 TRBV19 TGTGCCAGTAGTATAGATACTAGCGGGAGCTACGAGCAGTACTTC CASSIDTSGSYEQYF
- once TRBJ1-2 TRBV5-4 TGTGCCAGCAGCGCCCGGAGGGGGGGCTACACCTTC CASSARRGGYTF
- - TRBJ1-5 TRBV2 TGTGCCAGCAGTTCCCCGATCCCCCGAGGGCCCCAGCATTTT CASSSPIPRGPQHF
TRBD1 many TRBJ1-2 TRBV20-1 TGCAGTGCTAGAGGGACAGGGAACTATGGCTACACCTTC CSARGTGNYGYTF
- - TRBJ1-5 TRBV7-2 TGTGCCAGCAGCTTGTATTCGAGAGGAGGGCGTTTTGGCAATCAGCCCCAGCATTTT CASSLYSRGGRFGNQPQHF
TRBD2 - TRBJ2-5 TRBV10-2 TGCGCCGGCAGTGACCAGGGGACTAGCGGGGGGGAGACCCAGTACTTC CAGSDQGTSGGETQYF
- many TRBJ2-7 TRBV19 TGTGCCAGTAGTATGGGACACGGCACTTACGAGCAGTACTTC CASSMGHGTYEQYF
- few TRBJ2-5 TRBV20-1 TGCAGTGCTAGCGGAGCGACCCAGTACTTC CSASGATQYF
- - TRBJ1-1 TRBV7-2 TGTGCCAGCAGCTTACGAGGACCAGGAAACACTGAAGCTTTCTTT CASSLRGPGNTEAFF
- - TRBJ1-2 TRBV24-1 TGTGCCACCAGTGATTTGGGTTCCGGCTACACCTTC CATSDLGSGYTF
TRBD1 few TRBJ2-7 TRBV6-5 TGTGCCAGCAGTTACTCTGTGACAGGGGGGGGACCCGAGCAGTACTTC CASSYSVTGGGPEQYF
- - TRBJ2-7 TRBV29-1 TGCAGCGTTGTAATGCAGGAGGGGCAGTACTTC CSVVMQEGQYF
TRBD1 many TRBJ2-7 TRBV24-1 TGTGCCACCAGTGTCGGACAGGGGGCGGGAGAGCAGTACTTC CATSVGQGAGEQYF
TRBD1 - TRBJ1-2 TRBV5-4 TGTGCCAGCAGCCAAATAACCGCAGGGGGCGCCTATGGCTACACCTTC CASSQITAGGAYGYTF
TRBD1 - TRBJ2-2 TRBV20-1 TGCAGTGCTAGAGATCCCGGACAGGGGAACACCGGGGAGCTGTTTTTT CSARDPGQGNTGELFF
- - TRBJ1-1 TRBV28 TGTGCCAGCAGTTCGTCCGGGGGGCTGGGAGCTTTCTTT CASSSSGGLGAFF
TRBD1 few TRBJ1-2 TRBV12-3/TRBV12-4 TGTGCCAGCAGCCCGGACAGGGCGGGTAACTATGGCTACACCTTC CASSPDRAGNYGYTF
- few TRBJ1-1 TRBV5-6 TGTGCCAGCAGCTTGTTCGGACAGATGAACACTGAAGCTTTCTTT CASSLFGQMNTEAFF
TRBD1 - TRBJ1-1 TRBV6-5 TGTGCCAGCAGTCTGTGGACAGGGTTGCGCACTGAAGCTTTCTTT CASSLWTGLRTEAFF
TRBD2 - TRBJ2-5 TRBV2 TGTGCCAGCAGTGAGGGAGGGTACCAAGAGACCCAGTACTTC CASSEGGYQETQYF
TRBD2 - TRBJ2-5 TRBV24-1 TGTGCCACCAGTGACCTAGCGGGAGTTACAGAGACCCAGTACTTC CATSDLAGVTETQYF
- - TRBJ1-2 TRBV7-9 TGTGCCAGCAGCCCGGGACGGATCTGGGGCTACACCTTC CASSPGRIWGYTF
- many TRBJ1-2 TRBV7-2 TGTGCCAGCAGCCTCGGGGGAAGCTATGGCTACACCTTC CASSLGGSYGYTF
TRBD2 many TRBJ2-7 TRBV4-2 TGTGCCAGCAGCCAAGATCAAGCGGGAGGCTACGAGCAGTACTTC CASSQDQAGGYEQYF
TRBD1 once TRBJ1-2 TRBV6-5 TGTGCCAGCACTCGAAGGCGGGGACAGCTTAACTATGGCTACACCTTC CASTRRRGQLNYGYTF
- - TRBJ2-7 TRBV10-3 TGTGCCATCAGTGAGTACAGCTACGAGCAGTACTTC CAISEYSYEQYF
- few TRBJ1-1 TRBV12-3/TRBV12-4 TGTGCCAGCAGTTTATGGCGAAACACTGAAGCTTTCTTT CASSLWRNTEAFF
- - TRBJ2-2 TRBV20-1 TGCAGTGCTAGTGCCACCGGGGAGCTGTTTTTT CSASATGELFF
- - TRBJ2-7 TRBV7-7 TGTGCCTCCCGGGGGGAGCAGTACTTC CASRGEQYF
- - TRBJ1-1 TRBV29-1 TGCAGCGTTGCTGTTCGGGCTTTGAACACTGAAGCTTTCTTT CSVAVRALNTEAFF
- - TRBJ1-6 TRBV9 TGTGCCAGCAGCCCAGGGACATCGGGGAGTTCACCCCTCCACTTT CASSPGTSGSSPLHF
- - TRBJ1-1 TRBV24-1 TGTGCCAGCAGAGCCCTAGGGCCTCCCCCCCGGGCTTTCTTT CASRALGPPPRAFF
- - TRBJ2-7 TRBV7-3 TGTGCCAGCAGCTTAACGAGGACAGCCGAGCAGTACTTC CASSLTRTAEQYF
- - TRBJ1-6 TRBV6-4 TGTGCCAGCAGTATGGACCTCCTAGGTTCACCCCTCCACTTT CASSMDLLGSPLHF
TRBD2 - TRBJ2-7 TRBV7-9 TGTGCCAGCAGCTTAGGGGGGGGGGGCGAGCAGTACTTC CASSLGGGGEQYF
- - TRBJ1-1 TRBV7-9 TGTGCCAGCAGCTTGGCCGGGGGAGACGGTACTGAAGCTTCCTTT CASSLAGGDGTEASF
TRBD2 few TRBJ2-2 TRBV2 TGTGCCAGCAGCGGTCGGGGGGAAGTCACCACCGGGGAGCTGTTTTTT CASSGRGEVTTGELFF
- - TRBJ2-7 TRBV11-2 TGTGCCAGCAGCTTCCGGGACACTCTCTACGAGCAGTACTTC CASSFRDTLYEQYF
TRBD2 - TRBJ2-5 TRBV12-3/TRBV12-4 TGTGCCAGCAGAACCGGGGGGGCGGAGACCCAGTACTTC CASRTGGAETQYF
- many TRBJ1-6 TRBV3-1 TGTGCCAGCAGCTGGGAGAATTCACCCCTCCACTTT CASSWENSPLHF
TRBD1 few TRBJ1-5 TRBV19 TGTGCCAGTGACACCGGGACAGGGCTTTATAGCAATCAGCCCCAGCATTTT CASDTGTGLYSNQPQHF